What follows is one TCR beta chain and its context. Its antigen is undetermined. Sequencing used immunoSEQ version 4 in survey mode. Profiling relied on immunoSEQ multiplex PCR, and the TCRdb table lists in-frame clones only, not all of them. The table includes 35,000 to 50,000 clones, more than 80% detected once. V lost 7 bases and J lost 4; bases outside the gene matches: 12. CDR3 length: 16 amino acids. The germline V gene encodes CDR1 SQVTM and CDR2 ANQGSEA. This sample is drawn from a study of persistence of HIV-infected CD4 T cells. In the study overall: Blood samples, up to 180 mL, came from multiple time points, except two leukapheresis donors sampled once.

Cells were stimulated nonspecifically with anti-CD3/anti-CD28 magnetic beads. Sorting selected CD4+ T cells upregulating both CD40 ligand and CD69. Findings and limits, study-wide: TCRbeta richness was lower in CMV- and Gag-responding cells than in anti-CD3/anti-CD28-responding cells.

This chain links TRBV29-1 with TRBJ2-1; 11 bases are shared with TRBD1. The material sequenced was CD4+ T cells sorted from PBMCs after roughly 18-hour stimulation, taken from a patient who received antiretroviral therapy. The clonotype was recovered from an adult man with HIV who was CMV-seropositive. The CDR3 sequence is CSAIGQGAVGYNEQFF. CDR3 nucleotide sequence: TGCAGCGCTATTGGACAGGGGGCAGTTGGTTACAATGAGCAGTTCTTC.